This passage covers 11 T cell receptor beta chains from one sample sequenced in a study of patients and donors after allogeneic stem cell transplantation. TCRdb analysed the RT-PCR reads with MiXCR anew, one entry per CDR3 protein. Of 24,000 or so distinct CDR3 sequences listed, about 28% are singletons. Specimen: blood, either unsorted or a sorted T cell fraction (not recorded which). These receptors all come from a human donor who was either an allogeneic HSCT recipient or a stem cell or donor lymphocyte infusion donor (not recorded which). It is not recorded whose cells these are; they may come from a transplant donor.

This clonotype was seen more than once but under ten times. CDR3 region: CASSLAPGATGYTF. The DNA of the CDR3 is TGTGCCAGCAGTTTAGCGCCAGGGGCGACTGGCTACACCTTC. The chain joins TRBV12-3 or TRBV12-4 to TRBJ1-2, with a weak D call TRBD1 (6 bases). Trimming stripped 0 bases from V and 7 bases from J, with 12 bases between. This CDR3 has 14 amino acids.

This clonotype was found a few times. The gene calls are TRBV29-1 and TRBJ2-5, with unresolved D. The CDR3 covers 13 residues. V lost 5 bases, J lost 2 bases, and 12 bases lay in between. Germline CDR1 reads SQVTM; CDR2 reads ANQGSEA. For the CDR3, the DNA is TGCAGCGTTAAGCCACTGCTTCAAGAGACCCAGTACTTC. Amino acid sequence: CSVKPLLQETQYF. Full variable domain (missing parts from reference TRBV29-1 and TRBJ2-5): SAVISQKPSRDICQRGTSLTIQCQVDSQVTMMFWYRQQPGQSLTLIATANQGSEATYESGFVIDKFPISRPNLTFSTLTVSNMSPEDSSIYLCSVKPLLQETQYFGPGTRLLVL.

This clonotype has ten or more counts. The genes are TRBV12-3 or TRBV12-4 and TRBJ2-2; tentative D call: TRBD2 (6 bases). The V gene lost 5 bases and the J gene lost 7 bases, with 14 bases spanning the gap. This CDR3 comprises 14 residues. In DNA form, the CDR3 reads TGTGCCAGCAGTCGTGGGGGGAATCACGGGGAGCTGTTTTTT. The encoded protein is CASSRGGNHGELFF.

The CDR3 region is CSVEVPGGLSNYGYTF. CDR3 in DNA: TGCAGCGTTGAAGTTCCAGGGGGCCTTTCTAACTATGGCTACACCTTC. J is TRBJ1-2 and V is TRBV29-1; 8 bases are a match to TRBD1. Unmatched junction bases numbered 7, after V lost 1 base and J lost 0 bases. CDR1 and CDR2 (germline): SQVTM, ANQGSEA. CDR3 size: 16 residues.

This chain uses TRBV19 with TRBJ1-5, with D maybe TRBD1 (5 bases). V dropped 5 bases and J dropped 6 bases, with 14 bases sitting between them. The germline V gene encodes CDR1 LNHDA and CDR2 SQIVND (reference sequence). This CDR3 is built from 14 residues. The CDR3 bases are TGTGCCAGTAGTTCTGGACAAATCAGTCAGCCCCAGCATTTT. Encoded protein: CASSSGQISQPQHF.

This clonotype turned up a few times. The chain couples TRBV20-1 to TRBJ1-2; D uncertain. Germline assignment: CDR1 DFQATT and CDR2 SNEGSKA (reference sequence). V lost 0 bases and J 8 bases, leaving 13 bases between the germline ends. The CDR3 spans 13 residues. CDR3 amino acids: CSARDSLQQGYTF. The CDR3 coding sequence is TGCAGTGCTAGAGATAGCCTGCAGCAAGGCTACACCTTC.

This rearrangement joins TRBV6-5 to TRBJ1-6; D is undetermined. The CDR3 has 17 residues. Trimming pared 3 bases from V and 0 bases from J, leaving 12 bases between. CDR1 and CDR2 (germline): MNHEY, SVGAGI. The CDR3 spells CASSYRAVSSYNSPLHF. CDR3 nucleotides: TGTGCCAGCAGTTATCGGGCGGTGAGCTCCTATAATTCACCCCTCCACTTT.

This clonotype has ten or more counts. The chain joins TRBV7-3 to TRBJ2-5; 12 bases align to TRBD2. CDR3 length: 16 amino acids. V shed 5 bases and J 5 bases; nucleotides not matched to a gene: 9. Germline CDR1 SGHTA, CDR2 FQGTGA. CDR3 sequence (DNA): TGTGCCAGCAGCCCCATTACTAGCGGGGGGTGGGAGACCCAGTACTTC. Translating it yields CASSPITSGGWETQYF.

The sample holds a few counts of this clonotype. DNA for the CDR3: TGTGCCAGCAGCGTACGCGGACAAGAGACCCAGTACTTC. Protein: CASSVRGQETQYF. The genes are TRBV9 and TRBJ2-5; D gene ambiguous. Looked up from germline, CDR1 is SGDLS and CDR2 is YYNGEE. The V gene lost 1 base and the J gene lost 2 bases, with 6 bases spanning the gap. The CDR3 loop spans 13 amino acids.

The rearrangement links TRBV12-3 or TRBV12-4 to TRBJ2-3, with a tentative D call TRBD2 (5 bases). V was pared by 4 bases and J by 7 bases, with 12 bases between. This CDR3 has 13 residues. This chain's CDR3 is CASSYSEANTQYF. CDR3 nucleotide sequence: TGTGCCAGCAGTTATTCGGAGGCGAATACGCAGTATTTT.

This chain's CDR3 is CASSLQGGQETQYF. The CDR3 region has the DNA TGTGCCAGCAGCCTCCAGGGGGGGCAAGAGACCCAGTACTTC. The chain carries TRBV12-3 or TRBV12-4 and TRBJ2-5, with D perhaps TRBD1 or TRBD2 (7 bases each). There are 14 residues in the CDR3. The germline V and J ends were trimmed by 6 bases and 2 bases, with 13 bases remaining between them.